This T cell receptor (beta chain) was retrieved from a study of T-cell memory formation after mild COVID-19. Study findings and constraints: Memory sampled before infection contained some responding clones, suggesting cross-reactive memory joined.

A few counts support this clonotype. Antigen: not known. V lost 0 bases and J 3 bases, leaving 12 bases between the germline ends. Germline CDR1 is KGHSH and CDR2 is LQKENI. The CDR3 contains 15 residues. Each CDR3 protein is one row after TCRdb ran MiXCR on the 5' RACE reads. The table shows roughly 310,000 distinct CDR3 sequences, with roughly 15% occurring only once. Sequences were obtained from PBMCs or a T cell subset sorted from them (not recorded which). The sequence derives from a man aged 18 to 29 who had mild COVID-19 (a few samples of this study predate the infection). Cell type and time point are not known. The rearrangement uses TRBV18 and TRBJ2-7, with TRBD2 as a possible D gene (6 bases). CDR3 in DNA: TGTGCCAGCTCACCACCGGGGGGACGGAGCTACGAGCAGTACTTC. This sequence encodes CASSPPGGRSYEQYF.